A selection of T cell receptor beta chains follows, all from one sample in a study of blood T cell repertoires in COVID-19. Sequencing was performed with immunoSEQ multiplex PCR; in TCRdb, only in-frame clones are kept and a portion is missing. The sample carries 290,000 or so clones, 75% to 85% recorded once. Source material: peripheral blood. The receptors shown here come from a man aged 50-59 years with active or convalescent COVID-19. CDR3s include the opening cysteine and the closing phenylalanine or tryptophan. D genes are given only for firm matches. Rows may omit the clone size; those that give it use once, few, many or a size class.

cdr3_nt	cdr3_aa	j_call	v_call	clone_size	d_call
TGTGCCAGCAGCTTAGGACAGGGGAGGAGCTACACCTTC	CASSLGQGRSYTF	TRBJ1-2	TRBV7-3	NA	TRBD1
TGTGCCAGCAGCCCCCGAAAAGCGAATCAAGAGACCCAGTACTTC	CASSPRKANQETQYF	TRBJ2-5	TRBV6-7	NA	NA
TGCGCCAGCAGCCTAATGGAGGGGAACACTGAAGCTTTCTTT	CASSLMEGNTEAFF	TRBJ1-1	TRBV5-1	NA	NA
TGTGCCAGCAGCACCGGACAGAACTATGGCTACACCTTC	CASSTGQNYGYTF	TRBJ1-2	TRBV7-8	once	NA
TGCGCCAGCAGCCCCGCTAGGAATCCCACTGAAGCTTTCTTT	CASSPARNPTEAFF	TRBJ1-1	TRBV4-3	NA	NA
TGTGCCAGCAGTGAAATAGGTTCCGGGATGGGCGGCTACACCTTC	CASSEIGSGMGGYTF	TRBJ1-2	TRBV2	few	NA
TGTGCCAGCAGTTCATGGACAGGAGGTAGTGAAAAACTGTTTTTT	CASSSWTGGSEKLFF	TRBJ1-4	TRBV6-5	NA	TRBD1
TGTGCCTGGAGTAAGGGGGTTTTGAATGAAAAACTGTTTTTT	CAWSKGVLNEKLFF	TRBJ1-4	TRBV30	NA	NA
TGTGCCAGCAGCGCAGGGACAGGCCTTTCCTACGAGCAGTACTTC	CASSAGTGLSYEQYF	TRBJ2-7	TRBV7-9	NA	TRBD1
TGTGCCAGCAGCCCCTATCGGGGGGCCAACGAGCAGTACTTC	CASSPYRGANEQYF	TRBJ2-7	TRBV3-1/TRBV3-2	NA	NA
TGTGCCAGTAGTGCCTCGACAGGGGCTAGCTCCTACGAGCAGTACTTC	CASSASTGASSYEQYF	TRBJ2-7	TRBV19	NA	TRBD1
TGCGCCAGCAGCTTGCTTCAGACAGGGAACACTGAAGCTTTCTTT	CASSLLQTGNTEAFF	TRBJ1-1	TRBV5-1	NA	NA
TGTGCCAGCAGCTCAATTACTAGCCCCAATGAGCAGTTCTTC	CASSSITSPNEQFF	TRBJ2-1	TRBV5-4	NA	NA
TGTGCCAGCAGCCGCCCAGCGGTCGCCAAAAACATTCAGTACTTC	CASSRPAVAKNIQYF	TRBJ2-4	TRBV27	NA	NA
TGTGCCAGCAGCCAAGAAACTAGCGGGAGCCCAGGCTCCTACAATGAGCAGTTCTTC	CASSQETSGSPGSYNEQFF	TRBJ2-1	TRBV3-1/TRBV3-2	NA	TRBD2
TGTGCCAGCAGCTCGGACTTTTTACCTGGAAACACCATATATTTT	CASSSDFLPGNTIYF	TRBJ1-3	TRBV5-4	NA	NA
TGTGCCAGCAGCCAAGGGGACACCTCTACGATGCCCTATGGCTACACCTTC	CASSQGDTSTMPYGYTF	TRBJ1-2	TRBV3-1/TRBV3-2	NA	NA
TGTGCCAGCAGTTATGGCGGTTCTGGAAACACCATATATTTT	CASSYGGSGNTIYF	TRBJ1-3	TRBV6-1	NA	NA
TGTGCCAGCAGTCCAACAGGGGTAAACACTGAAGCTTTCTTT	CASSPTGVNTEAFF	TRBJ1-1	TRBV27	NA	TRBD1
TGTGCCAGCAGCTTTCGACAGGGGGGTTCCTACGAGCAGTACTTC	CASSFRQGGSYEQYF	TRBJ2-7	TRBV5-4	once	TRBD1
TGTGCCAGCAGCTTAACTGGGACAGCGAACACTGAAGCTTTCTTT	CASSLTGTANTEAFF	TRBJ1-1	TRBV7-3	once	TRBD1
TGTGCCAGCAGCACCCTAGGGACTCGAAGCTACACCTTC	CASSTLGTRSYTF	TRBJ1-2	TRBV4-2	NA	NA
TGTGCCAGCAGTCATCGGACAGGCACCTACGAGCAGTACTTC	CASSHRTGTYEQYF	TRBJ2-7	TRBV7-8	NA	TRBD1
TGTGCCAGCAGCTCAGGGCTCCACGAGCAGTACTTC	CASSSGLHEQYF	TRBJ2-7	TRBV7-6	NA	NA
TGCGCCAGCAGCCAAGAGACTAGCGGGAACAATGAGCAGTTCTTC	CASSQETSGNNEQFF	TRBJ2-1	TRBV4-3	few	TRBD2
TGTGCCAGCAGCTCCGGACTTACGGGAGAGCAGTACTTC	CASSSGLTGEQYF	TRBJ2-7	TRBV7-3	NA	NA
TGTGCCAGAAGCTTGTCGGACAGGTATGAGGCAGATACGCAGTATTTT	CARSLSDRYEADTQYF	TRBJ2-3	TRBV5-3	NA	TRBD1
TGCGCCAGCAGCCAAGGCCGGGAGGGGCAATACAATGAGCAGTTCTTC	CASSQGREGQYNEQFF	TRBJ2-1	TRBV4-1	NA	TRBD2
TGTGCCAGCAGCTTGGGACTAGCGGGAAGGGTCAATGAGCAGTTCTTC	CASSLGLAGRVNEQFF	TRBJ2-1	TRBV7-2	NA	TRBD2
TGTGCCAGCAGTTTAGTGCCGGGACTAGCGGGAGAGGGGAACTACAATGAGCAGTTCTTC	CASSLVPGLAGEGNYNEQFF	TRBJ2-1	TRBV28	NA	TRBD2
TGTGCCTGGAGTTTAAACAGGAACACTGAAGCTTTCTTT	CAWSLNRNTEAFF	TRBJ1-1	TRBV30	NA	NA
TGTGCCAGCAGCCCTACCTGGACTAGCGGGAGGTGGAGGGGCGGGGAGCTGTTTTTT	CASSPTWTSGRWRGGELFF	TRBJ2-2	TRBV11-2	NA	TRBD2
TGTGCCAGCTCACCGGGGACTACCTCCTCCTACGAGCAGTACTTC	CASSPGTTSSYEQYF	TRBJ2-7	TRBV18	NA	TRBD2
TGTGCCAGCAGCCTGACCTGGACACGGGATGAAAAACTGTTTTTT	CASSLTWTRDEKLFF	TRBJ1-4	TRBV7-9	NA	NA
TGTGCCAGCAGTTTAAGGGGGAGTAGCGAGACCCAGTACTTC	CASSLRGSSETQYF	TRBJ2-5	TRBV27	NA	NA
TGCGCCAGCAGCCAAGATGGAACAGGAAAAGGGTATAATCAGCCCCAGCATTTT	CASSQDGTGKGYNQPQHF	TRBJ1-5	TRBV4-1	NA	NA
TGTGCCATCAGTGCCGGGACAGGGTACGATACGCAGTATTTT	CAISAGTGYDTQYF	TRBJ2-3	TRBV10-3	NA	TRBD1
TGTGCCAGCAATGAAAAGGCGGCCGGACAAGAGACCCAGTACTTC	CASNEKAAGQETQYF	TRBJ2-5	TRBV5-4	NA	NA
TGTGCCAGCAGCTTGGGGAGCACAAGTAATGAAAAACTGTTTTTT	CASSLGSTSNEKLFF	TRBJ1-4	TRBV5-8	few	NA
TGTGCCAGCAGTTCTCGGCAGGGAGGTGAAAAACTGTTTTTT	CASSSRQGGEKLFF	TRBJ1-4	TRBV6-6	once	NA